The 29 T cell receptor beta chains reported below all come from one sample, sequenced in a study of T cell changes during pregnancy in multiple sclerosis. The protocol was immunoSEQ multiplex PCR, while the TCRdb copy is restricted to in-frame clones and leaves out a portion. Among around 130,000 clones listed, approximately 96% were seen once. The material sequenced was peripheral blood, taken after pregnancy. The receptors here all came from a female donor with multiple sclerosis, enrolled in a pregnancy study.

The chain is built from TRBV14 and TRBJ2-7; D perhaps matches TRBD1 (7 bases). The CDR3 is 16 residues long. Trimming shortened V by 2 bases and J by 3 bases, and 17 bases separated the two germline ends. CDR1 SGHDN and CDR2 FVKESK come from the germline V gene. In nucleotides, the CDR3 is TGTGCCAGCAGCCAACAGACAGGGAGGTTCTACTACGAGCAGTACTTC. This gives the protein CASSQQTGRFYYEQYF.

In the case of this clone: Other DNA variants within this sample encode the same CDR3. This chain uses TRBV5-1 with TRBJ2-1, with D perhaps TRBD2 (5 bases). The CDR3 contains 12 residues. Per the germline V gene, CDR1 is SGHRS and CDR2 is YFSETQ. Deletions cut 0 bases from V and 9 bases from J, with 7 bases between. The CDR3 is CASSLARGEQFF. The CDR3 region has the DNA TGCGCCAGCAGCTTGGCCCGGGGTGAGCAGTTCTTC.

This chain joins TRBV6-5 and TRBJ2-7, with D possibly matching TRBD1 (5 bases). V lost 2 bases and J 1 base, leaving 9 bases between the germline ends. The CDR3 loop spans 14 amino acids. Per the germline V gene, CDR1 is MNHEY and CDR2 is SVGAGI. The CDR3 reads CASSYAAGSYEQYF. The CDR3 nucleotides are TGTGCCAGCAGTTACGCCGCAGGGTCCTACGAGCAGTACTTC.

J is TRBJ1-4 and V is TRBV15; TRBD1 matches 7 bases. V lost 0 bases and J lost 4; bases outside the gene matches: 2. The CDR3 contains 15 residues. Germline CDR1 reads LNHNV; CDR2 reads YYDKDF (reference sequence). Here the CDR3 DNA reads TGTGCCACCAGCAGAGAGACAGGGATTAATGAAAAACTGTTTTTT. Amino acids: CATSRETGINEKLFF.

This clone came up once. V gene TRBV6-1 combines with J gene TRBJ2-1, with TRBD1 matching 10 bases. After removal of 6 bases from V and 7 bases from J, the junction contained 9 bases not matched to a gene. Germline V gene sequence: CDR1 MNHNS, CDR2 SASEGT. This CDR3 spans 15 amino acids. CDR3 loop: CASSETGGAGNEQFF. CDR3 sequence (DNA): TGTGCCAGCAGCGAGACAGGGGGCGCAGGGAATGAGCAGTTCTTC.

V gene TRBV5-1 combines with J gene TRBJ2-5; 11 bases are shared with TRBD1. CDR1 and CDR2 (germline): SGHRS, YFSETQ. The CDR3 is 16 amino acids. With 1 base clipped from V and 4 bases from J, the junction kept 6 bases outside the gene matches. CDR3 coding DNA: TGCGCCAGCAGCTTGTGGGGGGACAGGGGGAGAGAGACCCAGTACTTC. Its protein product is CASSLWGDRGRETQYF.

J is TRBJ2-7 and V is TRBV6-6; D unresolved. This CDR3 has 11 residues. Looked up from germline, CDR1 is MNHNY and CDR2 is SVGAGI (reference sequence). Trimming removed 6 bases at V and 4 bases at J, with 7 bases between. CDR3 sequence: CASRFGYEQYF. DNA for the CDR3: TGTGCCAGCAGATTCGGGTACGAGCAGTACTTC.

V and J are TRBV4-2 and TRBJ2-1; 10 bases are a match to TRBD2. This CDR3 is 17 amino acids long. From germline, CDR1 is LGHNA and CDR2 YNFKEQ. Trimming removed 1 base from V and 8 bases from J; junction bases left unmatched: 11. CDR3 residues: CASSQAAGGPQGYEQFF. The CDR3, as DNA: TGTGCCAGCAGCCAAGCAGCGGGAGGGCCCCAAGGGTATGAGCAGTTCTTC.

J is TRBJ1-2 and V is TRBV5-1; D possibly corresponds to TRBD1 (6 bases). The V gene lost 10 bases and the J gene lost 8 bases, with 24 bases spanning the gap. The CDR3 contains 14 residues. The V gene's germline CDR1 is SGHRS and CDR2 YFSETQ. CDR3 residues: CACKVTRGAQGYTF. CDR3 nucleotides: TGCGCCTGCAAGGTCACCAGGGGCGCCCAGGGCTACACCTTC. The full variable domain, in which reference TRBV5-1 and TRBJ1-2 provide the parts outside the CDR3, is KAGVTQTPRYLIKTRGQQVTLSCSPISGHRSVSWYQQTPGQGLQFLFEYFSETQRNKGNFPGRFSGRQFSNSRSEMNVSTLELGDSALYLCACKVTRGAQGYTFGSGTRLTVV.

J is TRBJ2-3 and V is TRBV28; the match to TRBD2 covers 9 bases. The CDR3 extends over 16 amino acids. The germline V gene encodes CDR1 MDHEN and CDR2 SYDVKM. The V and J ends lost 7 bases and 5 bases, in that order; junction bases with no gene match: 13. CDR3 DNA sequence: TGTGCCAGCACCCCGGTGGCGGGAGGGGAACAAGATACGCAGTATTTT. Amino acids: CASTPVAGGEQDTQYF.

The rearrangement uses TRBV25-1 and TRBJ2-1; TRBD2 might be the D (6 bases). The length of the CDR3 is 16 residues. Per the germline V gene, CDR1 is MGHDK and CDR2 is SYGVNS. Trimming pared 3 bases from V and 6 bases from J, leaving 18 bases between. The CDR3 DNA follows: TGTGCCAGCAGTGAGATAGGAGCGCGGGGTAGCAATGAGCAGTTCTTC. This codes for CASSEIGARGSNEQFF.

V is TRBV6-6 and J is TRBJ2-7; TRBD1 matches 9 bases. The V gene end was trimmed by 5 bases and the J gene end by 1 base; junction bases not matched to a gene: 6. The CDR3 spans 15 residues. Germline V gene sequence: CDR1 MNHNY, CDR2 SVGAGI (reference sequence). CDR3 sequence: CASSPLGQGSYEQYF. CDR3 bases: TGTGCCAGCAGTCCTCTTGGACAGGGGTCCTACGAGCAGTACTTC.

The V call is TRBV2, the J call TRBJ2-7; no clear D gene. In germline, CDR1 is SNHLY, CDR2 FYNNEI. CDR3 length: 13 residues. With 6 bases removed from V and 3 bases from J, the gap between germline ends came to 12 bases. CDR3 in amino acids: CASSHPRRYEQYF. In DNA, the CDR3 is TGTGCCAGCAGCCACCCGAGGCGCTACGAGCAGTACTTC.

The rearrangement links TRBV10-3 to TRBJ2-7; TRBD2 matches at 13 bases. Germline V gene lookup returns CDR1 ENHRY and CDR2 SYGVKD. The CDR3 spans 13 residues. J lost 2 bases, V lost 10 bases, and 2 bases had no gene match. CDR3 sequence: CATGTSGTYEQYF. The CDR3, as DNA: TGTGCCACGGGGACTAGCGGGACCTACGAGCAGTACTTC.

The gene calls are TRBV6-5 and TRBJ2-3; TRBD1 matches 7 bases. Unmatched junction bases numbered 11, after V lost 5 bases and J lost 6 bases. Germline lookup yields CDR1 MNHEY and CDR2 SVGAGI. CDR3 length: 15 amino acids. The CDR3 DNA reads TGTGCCAGCAGTCCCGATGGGCAGGGGGAGGATACGCAGTATTTT. This encodes CASSPDGQGEDTQYF.

V gene TRBV29-1 combines with J gene TRBJ2-7; the match to TRBD1 covers 7 bases. The ends lost 5 bases at V and 1 base at J; junction bases unmatched: 5. This CDR3 has 13 residues. Germline V gene lookup returns CDR1 SQVTM and CDR2 ANQGSEA. CDR3 sequence reads: CSVLKTGSYEQYF. For the CDR3, the DNA is TGCAGCGTTTTGAAGACAGGGTCCTACGAGCAGTACTTC.

The J gene is TRBJ2-3, the V gene TRBV9, with D unclear. Germline assignment: CDR1 SGDLS and CDR2 YYNGEE. V was clipped by 0 bases and J by 0 bases, with 8 bases between them. This CDR3 is 15 amino acids long. CDR3 amino acids: CASSVVGSSTDTQYF. CDR3 nucleotide sequence: TGTGCCAGCAGCGTAGTGGGCAGTAGCACAGATACGCAGTATTTT.

The rearrangement joins TRBV7-9 to TRBJ1-2, with D uncertain. Germline V gene lookup returns CDR1 SEHNR and CDR2 FQNEAQ (reference sequence). The ends were cut back, 2 bases at V and 4 bases at J, with 5 bases in the middle. This CDR3 comprises 12 residues. In nucleotides, the CDR3 is TGTGCCAGCAGCTTAACTGGCTATGGCTACACCTTC. This sequence encodes CASSLTGYGYTF.

The chain employs TRBV13 and TRBJ2-7; possible D gene TRBD1, 6 bases. The ends were cut back, 6 bases at V and 6 bases at J, with 18 bases in the middle. The CDR3 length is 14 residues. Looked up from germline, CDR1 is PRHDT and CDR2 is FYEKMQ (reference sequence). CDR3 loop: CASRGPVGAGEQYF. CDR3 DNA sequence: TGTGCCAGCAGAGGTCCCGTGGGGGCGGGCGAGCAGTACTTC. Supplemented by reference TRBV13 and TRBJ2-7, the full variable domain reads AAGVIQSPRHLIKEKRETATLKCYPIPRHDTVYWYQQGPGQDPQFLISFYEKMQSDKGSIPDRFSAQQFSDYHSELNMSSLELGDSALYFCASRGPVGAGEQYFGPGTRLTVT.

The chain is built from TRBV6-1 and TRBJ2-7; no firm D call. From germline, CDR1 is MNHNS and CDR2 SASEGT. The CDR3 runs to 13 residues. V was clipped by 2 bases and J by 5 bases, with 10 bases between them. Here the CDR3 reads CASSEMRYDEQYF. The CDR3 bases are TGTGCCAGCAGTGAAATGAGGTACGACGAGCAGTACTTC.

This clone was detected once. V is TRBV28 and J is TRBJ2-7, with a tentative D call TRBD1 (5 bases). Trimming took off 2 bases at V and 0 bases at J, with 11 bases between the two ends. Germline CDR1 reads MDHEN; CDR2 reads SYDVKM. The CDR3 consists of 15 residues. For the CDR3, the DNA is TGTGCCAGCAGTTTAAGGGGCTATAGCTCCTACGAGCAGTACTTC. Its protein is CASSLRGYSSYEQYF. The variable domain in full, completed from reference TRBV28 and TRBJ2-7, reads DVKVTQSSRYLVKRTGEKVFLECVQDMDHENMFWYRQDPGLGLRLIYFSYDVKMKEKGDIPEGYSVSREKKERFSLILESASTNQTSMYLCASSLRGYSSYEQYFGPGTRLTVT.

The chain combines TRBV5-4 with TRBJ2-1, with 9 bases lining up with TRBD2. CDR1 and CDR2 (germline): SGHNT, YYREEE (reference sequence). CDR3 length: 14 amino acids. J was trimmed by 8 bases and V by 4 bases; bases with no gene match: 7. The CDR3 region has the DNA TGTGCCAGCAGCCAGGGACTAGCTGGCGATGAGCAGTTCTTC. Residues: CASSQGLAGDEQFF.

This chain joins TRBV7-9 and TRBJ2-2; D gene unclear. The V and J ends lost 4 bases and 0 bases respectively, with 12 bases between them. The CDR3 runs to 16 residues. The germline V gene has CDR1 SEHNR and CDR2 FQNEAQ (reference sequence). The CDR3 sequence: CASSSRARANTGELFF. CDR3 nucleotides: TGTGCCAGCAGCTCCCGTGCTCGCGCGAACACCGGGGAGCTGTTTTTT.

The chain joins TRBV28 to TRBJ2-7; maybe TRBD2 (7 bases). The germline V gene encodes CDR1 MDHEN and CDR2 SYDVKM. Between the trimmed V and J ends, which lost 11 bases and 6 bases, there was a span of 17 bases. This CDR3 contains 12 residues. This CDR3 reads CAGLGTSGEQYF. CDR3 DNA sequence: TGTGCCGGACTAGGGACATCTGGCGAGCAGTACTTC.

The genes are TRBV30 and TRBJ2-1; D perhaps matches TRBD1 (6 bases). Germline CDR1 is GTSNPN and CDR2 is SVGIG (reference sequence). The V end lost 2 bases, the J end lost 6 bases, and 20 bases lay between the germline ends. This CDR3 spans 16 amino acids. The CDR3 nucleotides read TGTGCCTGGAGTCCCCACAGGGTCGATGTCCGCAATGAGCAGTTCTTC. This translates into CAWSPHRVDVRNEQFF.

A remark on this clone: The junction departs from germline at one end; a sequencing error may be responsible. This same CDR3 is encoded by further DNA sequences in the sample. The chain links TRBV10-2 to TRBJ2-7; TRBD2 matches at 10 bases. The CDR3 runs 15 residues. Germline CDR1 and CDR2: WSHSY and SAAADI. CDR3 protein: CASRPPGLALHEQYF. For the CDR3, the DNA is TGCGCCAGCAGACCACCGGGACTAGCGCTTCACGAGCAGTATTTC.

The genes are TRBV27 and TRBJ2-7; no clear D gene. Trimming removed 4 bases at V and 0 bases at J, with 10 bases between. Germline loops: CDR1 MNHEY, CDR2 SMNVEV (reference sequence). This CDR3 comprises 14 residues. The CDR3 is CASSYAFSSYEQYF. The CDR3 nucleotides read TGTGCCAGCAGTTACGCTTTCAGCTCCTACGAGCAGTACTTC.

The rearrangement joins TRBV7-9 to TRBJ2-1, with 8 bases lining up with TRBD2. The trim removed 6 bases at V and 8 bases at J, leaving 15 bases unmatched. Germline CDR1 reads SEHNR; CDR2 reads FQNEAQ (reference sequence). CDR3 length: 16 residues. The CDR3 DNA reads TGTGCCAGCAGACAGGTCGGGAGCGGGAGCGCGGATGAGCAGTTCTTC. This codes for CASRQVGSGSADEQFF.

V usage is TRBV28 and J usage is TRBJ2-7; D is possibly TRBD1 (5 bases). V was shortened by 4 bases and J by 1 base, with 11 bases between the two germline ends. The CDR3 sequence is 14 residues long. CDR1 and CDR2 from the germline V gene are MDHEN and SYDVKM. The CDR3 sequence: CASSSQGASYEQYF. The CDR3 coding sequence is TGTGCCAGCAGTTCCCAGGGCGCATCCTACGAGCAGTACTTC. Together with reference TRBV28 and TRBJ2-7, the CDR3 gives the full variable domain: DVKVTQSSRYLVKRTGEKVFLECVQDMDHENMFWYRQDPGLGLRLIYFSYDVKMKEKGDIPEGYSVSREKKERFSLILESASTNQTSMYLCASSSQGASYEQYFGPGTRLTVT.